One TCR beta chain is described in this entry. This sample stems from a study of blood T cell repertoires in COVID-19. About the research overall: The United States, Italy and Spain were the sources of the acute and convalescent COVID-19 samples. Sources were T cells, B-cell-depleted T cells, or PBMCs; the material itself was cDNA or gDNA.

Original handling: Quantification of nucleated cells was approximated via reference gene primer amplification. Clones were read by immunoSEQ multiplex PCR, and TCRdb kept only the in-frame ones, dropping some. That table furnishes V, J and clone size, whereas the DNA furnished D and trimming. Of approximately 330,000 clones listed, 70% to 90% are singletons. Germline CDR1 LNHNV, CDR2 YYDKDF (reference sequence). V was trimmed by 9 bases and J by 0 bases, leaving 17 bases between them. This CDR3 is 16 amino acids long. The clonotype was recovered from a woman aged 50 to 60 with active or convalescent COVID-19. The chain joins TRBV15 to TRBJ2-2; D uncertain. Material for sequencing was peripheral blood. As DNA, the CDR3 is TGTGCCACTTCGAAACAGACAAAGGCGAACACCGGGGAGCTGTTTTTT. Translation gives CATSKQTKANTGELFF.